These 8 T cell receptor beta chains share one sample of origin, sequenced in a study of OX40 agonist ivuxolimab in advanced cancers. TCRdb's table, derived via immunoSEQ multiplex PCR, lists solely in-frame clones and lacks some. The top ten clones hold 14% of a sample with about 26,000 clones, approximately 80% of them seen once. Sequencing used CD4+ or CD8+ T cells sorted from blood, obtained in a trial of the OX40 agonist ivuxolimab. These receptors were taken from an adult with an advanced solid tumor such as melanoma, head and neck, liver or kidney cancer.

The chain couples TRBV9 to TRBJ1-1, with a weak D call TRBD1 (5 bases). CDR1 and CDR2 from the germline V gene are SGDLS and YYNGEE. The CDR3 is 15 residues long. Trimming cost V 0 bases and J 1 base, with 10 bases left between them. DNA for the CDR3: TGTGCCAGCAGCGTAGTAAACAGGCAGAACACTGAAGCTTTCTTT. As protein: CASSVVNRQNTEAFF. Drawing the rest from reference TRBV9 and TRBJ1-1, the complete variable domain is DSGVTQTPKHLITATGQRVTLRCSPRSGDLSVYWYQQSLDQGLQFLIQYYNGEERAKGNILERFSAQQFPDLHSELNLSSLELGDSALYFCASSVVNRQNTEAFFGQGTRLTVV.

The chain combines TRBV19 with TRBJ2-2; 11 bases are a match to TRBD2. This CDR3 has 18 amino acids. V was pared by 8 bases and J by 0 bases, with 11 bases of the junction left unmatched. CDR1 is LNHDA and CDR2 is SQIVND in the germline V gene (reference sequence). CDR3: CASFPNPSGGPNTGELFF. CDR3 DNA: TGTGCCAGTTTTCCCAATCCTAGCGGGGGGCCGAACACCGGGGAGCTGTTTTTT.

Within the sample, this clone is hyperexpanded. The sample holds other DNA sequences that translate to the same CDR3. The rearrangement uses TRBV19 and TRBJ1-5; maybe TRBD1 (6 bases). The V and J ends lost 0 bases and 7 bases respectively, with 10 bases between them. Germline CDR1 reads LNHDA; CDR2 reads SQIVND (reference sequence). The CDR3 consists of 14 residues. CDR3 protein: CASSIDLQGQPQHF. The CDR3 DNA is TGTGCCAGTAGTATAGATCTACAGGGCCAGCCCCAGCATTTT.

CDR3 nucleotides: TGTGCCAGTGGGGCCCTAGGAAGCCAGGGGGCGAGGCGGAACACTGAAGCTTTCTTT. Its translation is CASGALGSQGARRNTEAFF. The genes are TRBV19 and TRBJ1-1; 8 bases agree with TRBD1. Germline loops: CDR1 LNHDA, CDR2 SQIVND (reference sequence). V shed 8 bases, J shed 1 base, and the junction held 21 bases outside the gene matches. The CDR3 extends over 19 amino acids.

This chain links TRBV12-5 with TRBJ1-1; D perhaps matches TRBD1 (6 bases). Trimming shortened V by 1 base and J by 5 bases, and 11 bases separated the two germline ends. The CDR3 is 14 amino acids. The germline CDR1 and CDR2 sequences are LGHNT and FRNRAP. The CDR3 sequence: CASGLEGRGTEAFF. The CDR3 DNA reads TGTGCTAGTGGTTTGGAGGGGAGGGGGACTGAAGCTTTCTTT.

The CDR3 reads CASNNPGTGFDGYTF. CDR3 bases: TGTGCCAGCAACAACCCCGGGACAGGGTTCGATGGCTACACCTTC. The V and J genes are TRBV6-5 and TRBJ1-2, with 9 positions matching TRBD1. V was pared by 7 bases and J by 6 bases, with 12 bases of the junction left unmatched. CDR1 and CDR2 from the germline V gene are MNHEY and SVGAGI. CDR3 size: 15 residues.

The sample holds a few counts of this clone. The chain couples TRBV10-3 to TRBJ2-7; a possible D gene is TRBD2 (5 bases). The length of the CDR3 is 13 residues. V lost 5 bases, J lost 3 bases, and 11 bases lay in between. Germline CDR1 reads ENHRY; CDR2 reads SYGVKD. This CDR3 reads CAISFGMNYEQYF. The CDR3 nucleotides are TGTGCCATCAGTTTCGGGATGAACTACGAGCAGTACTTC.

J is TRBJ1-6 and V is TRBV9; 7 nucleotides agree with TRBD1. V lost 3 bases to trimming and J lost 9 bases; unmatched junction nucleotides: 6. This CDR3 has 14 residues. The V gene's germline CDR1 is SGDLS and CDR2 YYNGEE. The CDR3, as DNA: TGTGCCAGCAGCGCCAGACAGGGCTCTTCACCCCTCCACTTT. It codes for CASSARQGSSPLHF.